This TCR beta chain was documented in a study of cytomegalovirus exposure and HLA in healthy donors (dated by TCRdb to about 2017). Regarding the complete study: An earlier analysis of approximately 640 of the donors reported about 250 Gb of sequence data and 100 million to 140 million unique TCR beta sequences from about 180 million T cells. About 330 gigabases of sequencing data and approximately 92 million unique TCR sequences made up an early release that covered roughly 670 HLA-typed donors. Of the 398 genotyped donors, 81% were placed in the genetic ancestry cluster associated with self-reported Caucasian donors. The study was designed to test whether signatures of past pathogen exposure could be identified by cataloging public T cell receptors. The study used immunosequencing to profile the T cell repertoires of about 670 subjects and linked those repertoires to cytomegalovirus serostatus. In addition to the first cohort of 500 to 850 subjects, a separate validation cohort of approximately 120 different subjects was used. High-throughput TCR immunosequencing, statistical association of individual TCRs with disease status, and machine learning were combined to predict cytomegalovirus infection status. A later analysis re-analyzed previously published TCR beta repertoires from roughly 600 donors and added high-resolution HLA genotyping to study TCR occurrence patterns. Rather than using new phenotypic data, the later analysis identified candidate immune exposures from TCR beta sequences and from how often those sequences occurred across donors. To decide whether each TCR beta V gene segment behaved as functional or pseudogenic, an earlier analysis of some 580 of the donors relied on high-throughput TCR beta sequencing. Donor age, sex, ethnicity and CMV serostatus were compiled together with the repertoire data. In a later genetic analysis, genome-wide SNP genotypes for about three fifths of the 666 donors were used, and that subset was treated as a discovery cohort. All discovery cohort repertoires had been generated on a single sequencing platform. Both class I and class II loci were covered by HLA typing, at four-digit resolution. The number of donors typed differed by locus, with about 629-640 for A, B, C, DRB1 and DQB1, roughly 520 for DQA1, over 600 for DPA1, and 472 for DPB1. Several DR-DQ haplotypes were treated as single units for association and clustering because of strong linkage in the cohort. Among approximately 370 genotyped donors of the cohort, an average of about 220,000 unique TCR beta nucleotide sequences was sequenced per donor, of which 15% to 20% were non-productive.

Library generation was performed with the immunoSEQ multiplex PCR assay. For the multiplex PCR, a mixture combining 60 forward primers for TCR Vbeta segments and 13 reverse primers for TCR Jbeta segments was used. The CDR3 region of rearranged TCR beta genes was amplified from genomic DNA by a multiplex PCR assay. The amplified TCR beta libraries were sequenced on the Illumina HiSeq System as 87-base-pair reads. On the study's bioinformatics: A later analysis counted about 80 million unique TCR beta chains across the 666 repertoires, and some 11 million of these chains were shared by at least two donors. A nearest-neighbor algorithm error-corrected the raw reads and collapsed the reads into unique sequences, merging closely related sequences to remove PCR and sequencing errors. V, D and J gene segments were assigned by aligning CDR3 sequences to IMGT reference sequences. For a sequence to be retained, at least a six-nucleotide match to both a V gene segment and a J gene segment was required. Rearrangements were classified as productive when the CDR3 lacked stop codons and remained in frame with V and J, and all other rearrangements were classified as non-productive. Following IMGT convention, CDR3 was defined as the stretch from the second conserved V-encoded cysteine up to the conserved J-encoded phenylalanine. The earlier analysis of some 540 of the donors excluded any sequence lacking an unambiguous match to a single V gene segment. An earlier analysis of some 500 of the donors classified V segments as functional when productive rearrangements were above 56.7% and as segregating when the standard deviation between donors was above 5%. A statistical classification framework was developed to diagnose cytomegalovirus status using the catalog of TCR beta chain sequences. In a later analysis, TCR nucleotide sequences were compared against IMGT/GENE-DB human TR gene sequences so that V and J genes could be assigned. The TCRdist pipeline was used in a later analysis to assign CDR3 sequences and most-parsimonious VDJ recombination scenarios. In a later analysis, each TCR beta chain was defined by its CDR3 amino acid sequence together with its V-gene family, and reads without a unique V-gene family were excluded. As a way to deal with suspected cross-contamination and a sequencing artifact, a later analysis dropped 500 to 700 nucleotide sequences that were highly shared and had low generation probability. A later analysis calculated a clonal expansion index for each public chain from normalized within-repertoire ranks of inferred template counts. In a later analysis, generation probabilities were computed with a VDJ recombination model fitted to out-of-frame rearrangements, and the resulting probabilities were checked against IGoR. In a later analysis, hypergeometric tests were used to score TCR-TCR, TCR-HLA and TCR-CMV co-occurrence, with a repertoire-size bias correction applied to TCR pairs. To estimate false discovery rates, a later analysis permuted the HLA or CMV assignments 20 times. In a later analysis, co-occurring TCRs were grouped using DBSCAN, with TCRdist sequence similarity added in when clustering inside HLA-allele-positive subsets. Repertoires with fewer than 30,000 or more than 120,000 public chains were left out of co-occurrence clustering, as were a handful of repertoires with anomalous nucleotide sharing. TCRdb limited this immuneACCESS table to in-frame rearrangements with V and J called. A share of clones is missing; checked studies link under half to unresolved V genes, and the rest is unexplained. Clone size and V and J calls were adopted from that table, with D and trimming inferred from the DNA. Present in this sample are 75,000 to 100,000 clones, around 77% of which were seen just once. Jointly, the top ten make up around 3.2% of the sample.

The cohort was made up of roughly 670 healthy bone marrow donors. Cohort members were all nominally healthy when sampled, although unrecorded immune exposures were likely present. The donor tested CMV seronegative and was one of the 352 seronegative cohort members. A peripheral blood sample was provided by each donor, and peripheral blood mononuclear cells were used for TCR beta sequencing. The Qiagen DNeasy Blood Extraction Kit was used to extract genomic DNA from the blood cell samples. Unmatched junction bases come to 7, with V trimmed by 5 bases and J by 3 bases. From the germline V gene, CDR1 is MNHEY and CDR2 is SVGAGI. The CDR3 runs 15 residues from the cysteine to the phenylalanine. The entry retains the CDR3 DNA only, 45 bases that are in frame from base 1. Broad study findings and their caveats: Immune exposure information for the cohort was limited to CMV serostatus. V-gene and J-gene trimming of TCR beta chains was associated with a missense DCLRE1C variant in a later genetic analysis, and the association was replicated in an independent cohort. The authors suggested that the approach could potentially be generalized to other disease states and immunological phenotypes. Because the 87-base-pair reads could not distinguish some IMGT-functional V segments, including TRBV6-2 and TRBV6-3, those segments were excluded. A further reported finding was that TCR beta sequences accurately predicted the HLA-A and HLA-B alleles for most subjects in the first cohort. Linkage disequilibrium might explain the correlated functional status among segregating V segments, but an unknown experimental factor could not be ruled out. A group of highly shared sequence variants was considered likely to be a technical artifact of the sequencing pipeline. Presence/absence analyses assumed roughly uniform sequencing depth across donors, an assumption that may not hold. At a false discovery rate of 0.05, a later analysis linked roughly 17,000 TCR beta sequences to specific HLA alleles. In a later genetic analysis, fewer N-insertions in productive TCRs were reported among donors in an Asian-associated ancestry cluster than the approximately 670-donor mean. An earlier analysis of around 600 of the donors showed that most TCR beta V segments appeared in productive rearrangements either about 90% or about 30% of the time, which broadly matched IMGT annotations. In the study, around 160 TCR beta chains were listed as associated with cytomegalovirus. Because HLA typing was unavailable for some donors at each locus, only the typed subset was used in association tests. According to a later analysis, most CMV-associated TCR beta chains appeared to be HLA-restricted, and the HLA associations seemed to be driven largely by CMV exposure. In a later analysis, HLA-associated TCR beta chains showed more clonal expansion and lower generation probabilities than non-associated chains that were equally common. Most TCR sequences were observed very rarely across donors, whereas some public TCRs were present in many individuals. In a later analysis, several top co-occurrence clusters were reported to appear linked to parvovirus B19, influenza, CMV and Epstein-Barr virus. Assigning TCR associations to individual alleles was difficult when HLA alleles, especially DR and DQ, strongly co-occurred. This cohort had only TCR beta chains sequenced, and the lack of alpha or paired-chain data limited which features could be detected. A few of the identified cytomegalovirus-associated TCR beta chains were confirmed in vitro to be specific for cytomegalovirus antigens. In both the original and validation cohorts, the classifier was reported to diagnose cytomegalovirus status with high specificity and sensitivity. A later analysis found that TCR association rates varied across HLA loci, with DRB1 alleles showing the most associated TCRs and HLA-C alleles the fewest. Over 15 rarely observed V segments, including chromosome 9 orphons, were excluded from the earlier analysis of almost 600 of the donors because counts were too low.

This clone was found once. Its antigen has not been determined. There are no base qualities to consult, and no much larger clone falls within one base. The sequence was collected from a man between 40 and 49 years old in good health and CMV-seronegative. Sequencing was done on a sample of PBMCs. The chain was built from TRBV6-5 and TRBJ1-5, with 7 central nucleotides matching TRBD1. The encoded CDR3 is CASSPSQGHNQPQHF. The nucleotide sequence is TGTGCCAGCAGTCCTTCACAGGGGCACAATCAGCCCCAGCATTTT.